This passage covers 23 T cell receptor beta chains from one sample sequenced in a study of cytomegalovirus exposure and HLA in healthy donors. The PCR used 60 Vbeta and 13 Jbeta primers. Repertoires were generated with immunoSEQ multiplex PCR, while TCRdb's copy carries only in-frame clones and drops some. The sample lists about 160,000 clones, 70% to 90% occurring once. Sample: PBMCs. Receptors originate from a woman in her 30s in good health and CMV-seropositive.

The gene calls are TRBV6-1 and TRBJ2-5; TRBD1 might be the D (6 bases). This CDR3 is 13 amino acids long. Germline V gene lookup returns CDR1 MNHNS and CDR2 SASEGT. Trimming took 3 bases from V and 7 from J, leaving 12 bases between them. CDR3 nucleotide sequence: TGTGCCAGCAGTGAGTCAGGGGTAGGGACCCAGTACTTC. This codes for CASSESGVGTQYF.

The rearrangement uses TRBV27 and TRBJ2-7, with TRBD2 as a possible D gene (6 bases). The CDR3 covers 15 residues. V lost 2 bases to trimming and J lost 3 bases, with 14 bases between them. Per the germline V gene, CDR1 is MNHEY and CDR2 is SMNVEV (reference sequence). CDR3 nucleotides: TGTGCCAGCAGTTTACAAAGGCGGGACCTCTACGAGCAGTACTTC. It yields the protein CASSLQRRDLYEQYF.

The V gene is TRBV19, the J gene TRBJ1-1, with TRBD1 as a possible D gene (5 bases). The CDR3 has 13 amino acids. Germline V lookup: CDR1 LNHDA, CDR2 SQIVND (reference sequence). V lost 7 bases and J 1 base, leaving 10 bases between the germline ends. CDR3 loop: CASKARANTEAFF. In DNA, the CDR3 is TGTGCCAGTAAGGCCAGGGCGAACACTGAAGCTTTCTTT.

In its sample, this clone was seen once. The rearrangement links TRBV29-1 to TRBJ2-3, with D tentatively TRBD2 (7 bases). Per the germline V gene, CDR1 is SQVTM and CDR2 is ANQGSEA. There are 14 residues in the CDR3. Trimming removed 6 bases at V and 2 bases at J, with 15 bases between. CDR3: CSVTRGGFTDTQYF. The CDR3 DNA reads as TGCAGCGTCACAAGGGGGGGATTCACAGATACGCAGTATTTT.

V is TRBV7-3 and J is TRBJ1-2, with D unclear. Germline V gene sequence: CDR1 SGHTA, CDR2 FQGTGA. This CDR3 spans 14 amino acids. Trimming removed 0 bases at V and 0 bases at J, with 5 bases between. The CDR3 sequence is CASSLTPTNYGYTF. CDR3 in DNA: TGTGCCAGCAGCTTAACACCTACTAACTATGGCTACACCTTC. Based on the CDR3 plus reference TRBV7-3 and TRBJ1-2, the full variable domain is GAGVSQTPSNKVTEKGKYVELRCDPISGHTALYWYRQSLGQGPEFLIYFQGTGAADDSGLPNDRFFAVRPEGSVSTLKIQRTERGDSAVYLCASSLTPTNYGYTFGSGTRLTVV.

This clone was counted between two and nine times. The J gene is TRBJ1-1, the V gene TRBV13; 8 bases agree with TRBD1. The CDR3 length is 14 residues. V lost 2 bases to trimming and J lost 7 bases; unmatched junction nucleotides: 6. Germline lookup yields CDR1 PRHDT and CDR2 FYEKMQ (reference sequence). CDR3 bases: TGTGCCAGCAGCTTAAGACAGGGGCCGGGTGAAGCTTTCTTT. Its protein product is CASSLRQGPGEAFF.

This clone appeared a few times. The chain uses TRBV7-3 and TRBJ2-2, with D tentatively TRBD1 (6 bases). The CDR3 has 16 amino acids. The germline gives CDR1 SGHTA, CDR2 FQGTGA. Trimming stripped 2 bases from V and 6 bases from J, with 16 bases between. The CDR3 region has the DNA TGTGCCAGCAGCTTACTTCCGAACAGGGCCCCCGGGGAGCTGTTTTTT. This sequence encodes CASSLLPNRAPGELFF.

The V call is TRBV7-2, the J call TRBJ2-7, with a tentative D call TRBD1 (5 bases). The CDR3 totals 14 residues. Germline V gives CDR1 SGHTA, CDR2 FQGNSA. Trimming stripped 3 bases from V and 3 bases from J, with 12 bases between. The CDR3 loop is CASSFSGQIYEQYF. The CDR3 region has the DNA TGTGCCAGCAGCTTTTCAGGGCAGATCTACGAGCAGTACTTC. The entire variable domain, with the rest obtained from reference TRBV7-2 and TRBJ2-7, is as follows: GAGVSQSPSNKVTEKGKDVELRCDPISGHTALYWYRQSLGQGLEFLIYFQGNSAPDKSGLPSDRFSAERTGGSVSTLTIQRTQQEDSAVYLCASSFSGQIYEQYFGPGTRLTVT.

The CDR3 DNA reads as TGTGCCAGCAGCTTAAGGGGCTACGAGCAGTACTTC. Encoded protein: CASSLRGYEQYF. V and J are TRBV7-9 and TRBJ2-7; D might be TRBD1 (5 bases). The CDR3 totals 12 residues. Germline V gives CDR1 SEHNR, CDR2 FQNEAQ (reference sequence). With 2 bases removed from V and 3 bases from J, the gap between germline ends came to 5 bases.

This clone was counted a few times. The J gene is TRBJ2-7, the V gene TRBV9; D might be TRBD2 (6 bases). CDR1 is SGDLS, CDR2 YYNGEE, per germline. V was shortened by 4 bases and J by 2 bases, with 16 bases between the two germline ends. CDR3 size: 15 residues. The CDR3 reads CASSTRDSKTYEQYF. The CDR3 DNA follows: TGTGCCAGCAGCACCCGGGACTCTAAAACCTACGAGCAGTACTTC.

This clone came up a few times. The chain links TRBV7-9 to TRBJ1-1; 11 nucleotides line up with TRBD1. Trimming took 7 bases from V and 4 from J; bases not matched to a gene: 5. The CDR3 is 14 amino acids. The germline CDR1 and CDR2 sequences are SEHNR and FQNEAQ (reference sequence). The CDR3 sequence is CASTLGQGATEAFF. The CDR3 region has the DNA TGTGCCAGCACCCTCGGACAGGGGGCCACTGAAGCTTTCTTT.

The gene calls are TRBV5-1 and TRBJ1-1; TRBD1 might be the D (5 bases). Trimming shortened V by 0 bases and J by 1 base, and 10 bases separated the two germline ends. CDR3 size: 15 residues. Germline V gene sequence: CDR1 SGHRS, CDR2 YFSETQ. This chain's CDR3 is CASSLADTQNTEAFF. The CDR3 DNA sequence: TGCGCCAGCAGCTTGGCGGACACTCAGAACACTGAAGCTTTCTTT.

The chain carries TRBV19 and TRBJ1-1, with 7 bases matching TRBD1. The CDR3 sequence is 16 residues long. Germline V gives CDR1 LNHDA, CDR2 SQIVND (reference sequence). V lost 1 base to trimming and J lost 5 bases; unmatched junction nucleotides: 10. CDR3 loop: CASSIGRQGSGTEAFF. CDR3 DNA sequence: TGTGCCAGTAGTATAGGTCGACAGGGAAGTGGGACTGAAGCTTTCTTT.

The chain links TRBV29-1 to TRBJ2-5; tentatively, D is TRBD1 (6 bases). Looked up from germline, CDR1 is SQVTM and CDR2 is ANQGSEA. Trimming stripped 3 bases from V and 2 bases from J, with 10 bases between. The length of the CDR3 is 13 residues. The CDR3 spells CSVDPGTQETQYF. CDR3 nucleotides: TGCAGCGTTGACCCAGGGACACAAGAGACCCAGTACTTC. The full variable domain, rest sourced from reference TRBV29-1 and TRBJ2-5, is SAVISQKPSRDICQRGTSLTIQCQVDSQVTMMFWYRQQPGQSLTLIATANQGSEATYESGFVIDKFPISRPNLTFSTLTVSNMSPEDSSIYLCSVDPGTQETQYFGPGTRLLVL.

The CDR3 DNA is TGTGCCAGCAGTGTGACAGGGGATGGGGTCGGGTTCAATGAGCAGTTCTTC. Translation gives CASSVTGDGVGFNEQFF. The V and J genes are TRBV27 and TRBJ2-1; TRBD1 matches at 8 bases. The germline V gene has CDR1 MNHEY and CDR2 SMNVEV (reference sequence). The CDR3 is 17 amino acids. With V trimmed by 5 bases and J by 6 bases, 15 bases remained unmatched.

The CDR3, as DNA: TGTGCCAGCACGGAAGGTGGACTAGGGTTGTACGAGCAGTACTTC. It specifies CASTEGGLGLYEQYF. This chain uses TRBV7-9 with TRBJ2-7; the match to TRBD2 covers 7 bases. V dropped 7 bases and J dropped 4; count of bases not matched to a gene: 13. The V gene's germline CDR1 is SEHNR and CDR2 FQNEAQ (reference sequence). The length of the CDR3 is 15 residues.

To note about this clone: The sample contains more than one DNA sequence encoding this CDR3. The V call is TRBV5-1, the J call TRBJ2-3, with 9 bases that match TRBD2. The CDR3 loop spans 16 amino acids. Germline V gene sequence: CDR1 SGHRS, CDR2 YFSETQ. The V and J ends lost 0 bases and 3 bases, in that order; junction bases with no gene match: 5. Written as DNA, the CDR3 is TGCGCCAGCAGCTTGGGCGGCGGGGGGGAGACAGATACGCAGTATTTT. Translating it yields CASSLGGGGETDTQYF.

V usage is TRBV19 and J usage is TRBJ1-5, with 7 bases lining up with TRBD1. The CDR3 length is 14 residues. V shed 0 bases and J 7 bases; nucleotides not matched to a gene: 3. Germline values: CDR1 LNHDA, CDR2 SQIVND (reference sequence). CDR3 DNA: TGTGCCAGTAGTATAGAAACAGGGGCCCAGCCCCAGCATTTT. It translates to CASSIETGAQPQHF.

This clone has just one count. The CDR3: CSVESGYYGYTF. For the CDR3, the DNA is TGCAGCGTTGAGTCAGGCTACTATGGCTACACCTTC. The J gene is TRBJ1-2, the V gene TRBV29-1; no reliable D call. Deletions cut 3 bases from V and 3 bases from J, with 8 bases between. This CDR3 spans 12 amino acids. Germline V gene lookup returns CDR1 SQVTM and CDR2 ANQGSEA.

The chain's CDR3 is CASSTGGQPQHF. In nucleotides, the CDR3 is TGTGCCAGTAGTACAGGGGGTCAGCCCCAGCATTTT. The V call is TRBV19, the J call TRBJ1-5; 7 bases match TRBD1. After removal of 4 bases from V and 6 bases from J, the junction contained 0 bases not matched to a gene. There are 12 residues in the CDR3. Germline V gene data show CDR1 as LNHDA and CDR2 as SQIVND (reference sequence). The full variable domain, rest sourced from reference TRBV19 and TRBJ1-5, is DGGITQSPKYLFRKEGQNVTLSCEQNLNHDAMYWYRQDPGQGLRLIYYSQIVNDFQKGDIAEGYSVSREKKESFPLTVTSAQKNPTAFYLCASSTGGQPQHFGDGTRLSIL.

The count of this clone is one. The chain combines TRBV5-1 with TRBJ2-7; no clear D gene. V dropped 2 bases and J dropped 9 bases, with 15 bases sitting between them. Germline CDR1 reads SGHRS; CDR2 reads YFSETQ. This CDR3 is 13 amino acids long. CDR3 DNA: TGCGCCAGCAGCTTTTCCCAGGTGGGTGGGCAGTACTTC. Translating gives CASSFSQVGGQYF.

The J gene is TRBJ2-1, the V gene TRBV20-1, with TRBD2 identical over 8 bases. Trimming cost V 5 bases and J 10 bases; bases outside gene matches: 4. Germline lookup yields CDR1 DFQATT and CDR2 SNEGSKA (reference sequence). The CDR3 has 11 amino acids. This CDR3 reads CSARSGGEQFF. CDR3 DNA: TGCAGTGCTCGCTCGGGGGGGGAGCAGTTCTTC.

The gene calls are TRBV9 and TRBJ2-7; the D gene is possibly TRBD1 (5 bases). The CDR3 extends over 15 amino acids. V lost 0 bases and J lost 1, with 11 bases in between. Germline CDR1 reads SGDLS; CDR2 reads YYNGEE. The CDR3 is CASSVATGRSYEQYF. Here the CDR3 DNA reads TGTGCCAGCAGCGTAGCTACAGGTCGATCCTACGAGCAGTACTTC.